This TCR beta chain comes out of a study of cytomegalovirus exposure and HLA in healthy donors. Overall study: Previous work identified 95 million to 140 million unique TCR beta sequences from some 170 million T cells.

Study-wide results and limits: Later analysis demonstrated an association between a missense DCLRE1C variant and TCR beta V- and J-gene trimming. In vitro experiments confirmed that a few CMV-associated chains were specific for CMV antigens. 164 TCR beta chains were listed as cytomegalovirus-associated.

Comment on this clone: Its antigen is currently unknown.

The CDR3 has 15 amino acids. Germline V gene sequence: CDR1 MDHEN, CDR2 SYDVKM. Trimming stripped 2 bases from V and 6 bases from J, with 16 bases between. Primers included in the PCR were 60 Vbeta and 13 Jbeta primers. Libraries were prepared by immunoSEQ multiplex PCR; TCRdb keeps only in-frame clonotypes and omits some of them. The repertoire holds about 140,000 clones, with 75% as singletons. The chain is built from TRBV28 and TRBJ1-2; perhaps TRBD1 as D (6 bases). The sequenced sample consisted of PBMCs. The source is a man aged 40-49 years in good health and CMV-seronegative. CDR3 bases: TGTGCCAGCAGTTTACGGGGCAGGGGCGTAGATGGCTACACCTTC. Translation gives CASSLRGRGVDGYTF.